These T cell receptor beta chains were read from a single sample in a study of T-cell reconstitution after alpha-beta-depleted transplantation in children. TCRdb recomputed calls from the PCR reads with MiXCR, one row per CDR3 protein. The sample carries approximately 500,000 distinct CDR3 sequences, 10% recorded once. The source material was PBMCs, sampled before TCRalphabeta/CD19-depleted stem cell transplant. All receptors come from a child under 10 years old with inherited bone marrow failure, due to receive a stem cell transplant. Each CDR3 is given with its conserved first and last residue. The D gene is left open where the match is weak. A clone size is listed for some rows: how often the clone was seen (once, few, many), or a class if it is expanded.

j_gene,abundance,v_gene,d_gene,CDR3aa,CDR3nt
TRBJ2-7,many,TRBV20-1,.,CSALTGSRSNEQYF,TGCAGTGCTCTCACCGGTTCTAGATCTAACGAGCAGTACTTC
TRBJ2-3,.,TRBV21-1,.,CASSKPLVGVSDTQYF,TGTGCCAGCAGCAAACCCCTCGTGGGAGTATCAGATACGCAGTATTTT
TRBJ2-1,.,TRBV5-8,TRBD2,CASSLFPGGGSYNEQFF,TGTGCCAGCAGCTTGTTCCCTGGTGGCGGGAGTTACAATGAGCAGTTCTTC
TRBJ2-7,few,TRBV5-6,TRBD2,CASSLGGLAVWEQYF,TGTGCCAGCAGCTTGGGTGGACTAGCGGTCTGGGAGCAGTACTTC
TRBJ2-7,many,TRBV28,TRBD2,CASTASGTSGNEQYF,TGTGCCAGCACCGCATCGGGGACTAGCGGGAACGAGCAGTACTTC
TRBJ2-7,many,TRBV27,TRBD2,CASSQPSGAGGPYEQYF,TGTGCCAGCAGCCAACCGTCCGGGGCGGGGGGGCCCTACGAGCAGTACTTC
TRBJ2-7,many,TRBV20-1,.,CSASPLYEQYF,TGCAGTGCTAGTCCTCTCTACGAGCAGTACTTC
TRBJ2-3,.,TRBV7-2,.,CASSLGGGWTDTQYF,TGTGCCAGCAGCTTAGGAGGCGGATGGACAGATACGCAGTATTTT
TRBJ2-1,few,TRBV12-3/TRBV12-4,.,CASSFMVQAGPGEQFF,TGTGCCAGCAGTTTCATGGTTCAGGCGGGACCGGGCGAGCAGTTCTTC
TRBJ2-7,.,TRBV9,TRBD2,CASSSPLAGDSYEQYF,TGTGCCAGCAGCTCCCCCCTAGCGGGAGACTCCTACGAGCAGTACTTC
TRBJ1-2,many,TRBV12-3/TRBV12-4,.,CASSPGDGYTF,TGTGCCAGCAGCCCAGGGGATGGCTACACCTTC
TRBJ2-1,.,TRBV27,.,CASRFSGTYYFNNEQFF,TGTGCCAGCAGATTTTCTGGGACTTACTACTTTAACAATGAGCAGTTCTTC
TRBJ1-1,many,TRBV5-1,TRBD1,CASTTQGGNTEAFF,TGCGCCAGCACCACCCAGGGGGGCAACACTGAAGCTTTCTTT
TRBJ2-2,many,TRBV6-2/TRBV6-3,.,CASSTLGGLNTGELFF,TGTGCCAGCAGCACGCTCGGTGGGCTGAACACCGGGGAGCTGTTTTTT
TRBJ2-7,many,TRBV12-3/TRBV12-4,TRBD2,CASSPGGKQYF,TGTGCCAGCAGCCCGGGGGGTAAGCAGTACTTC
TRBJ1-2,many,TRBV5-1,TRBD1,CASRPDRGLQGYTF,TGCGCCAGCAGGCCGGACAGGGGGCTACAAGGCTACACCTTC
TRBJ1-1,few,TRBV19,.,CASSIMAGSEAFF,TGTGCCAGTAGTATAATGGCTGGCTCTGAAGCTTTCTTT
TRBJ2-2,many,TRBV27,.,CASSFFSDTGELFF,TGTGCCAGCAGTTTCTTTAGCGATACCGGGGAGCTGTTTTTT
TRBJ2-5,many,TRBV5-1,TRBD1,CASSFQGAEETQYF,TGCGCCAGCAGCTTCCAGGGGGCCGAGGAGACCCAGTACTTC
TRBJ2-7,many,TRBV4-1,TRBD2,CASSQSRTSGPEQYF,TGCGCCAGCAGCCAATCCCGGACTAGCGGCCCCGAGCAGTACTTC
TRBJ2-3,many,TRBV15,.,CATSVGKVGTDTQYF,TGTGCCACCAGCGTCGGGAAAGTGGGCACAGATACGCAGTATTTT
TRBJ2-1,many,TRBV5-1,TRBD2,CASSIGLAGVDEQFF,TGCGCCAGCAGCATCGGACTAGCGGGAGTCGATGAGCAGTTCTTC
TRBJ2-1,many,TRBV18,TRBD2,CASSPAAPLLAGGGHEQFF,TGTGCCAGCTCACCAGCTGCCCCACTACTAGCGGGAGGGGGACATGAGCAGTTCTTC
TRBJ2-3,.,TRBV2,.,CASSVFAGSTDTQYF,TGTGCCAGCAGTGTTTTTGCGGGGAGCACAGATACGCAGTATTTT
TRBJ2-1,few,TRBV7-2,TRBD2,CASSFYGGGRNEQFF,TGTGCCAGCAGCTTTTACGGGGGGGGTAGGAATGAGCAGTTCTTC
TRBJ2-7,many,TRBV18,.,CASSPSWGYEQYF,TGTGCCAGCTCACCAAGTTGGGGTTACGAGCAGTACTTC
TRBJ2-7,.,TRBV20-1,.,CSAPGHAYEQYF,TGCAGTGCTCCGGGACACGCGTACGAGCAGTACTTC
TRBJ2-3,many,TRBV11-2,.,CASSSETDTQYF,TGTGCCAGCAGCAGCGAAACAGATACGCAGTATTTT
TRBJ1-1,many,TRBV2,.,CASSGSNTEAFF,TGTGCCAGCAGTGGTAGCAACACTGAAGCTTTCTTT
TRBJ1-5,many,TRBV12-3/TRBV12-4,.,CASSFVHGHQPQHF,TGTGCCAGCAGTTTCGTCCACGGCCATCAGCCCCAGCATTTT
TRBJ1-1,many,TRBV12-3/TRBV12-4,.,CASSRTLYIEAFF,TGTGCCAGCAGCCGCACCCTCTATATTGAAGCTTTCTTT
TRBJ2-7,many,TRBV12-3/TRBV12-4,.,CASRSGPSSYEQYF,TGTGCCAGCAGATCCGGGCCGAGCTCCTACGAGCAGTACTTC
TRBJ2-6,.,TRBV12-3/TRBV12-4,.,CASSDRESFCANVLTF,.
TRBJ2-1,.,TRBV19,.,CASSPLTRATYNEQFF,TGTGCCAGTAGCCCACTCACTAGGGCGACCTACAATGAGCAGTTCTTC
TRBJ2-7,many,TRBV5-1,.,CASSWGIHRYEQYF,TGCGCCAGCAGCTGGGGTATTCACAGGTACGAGCAGTACTTC
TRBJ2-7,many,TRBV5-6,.,CASSLEGGEQYF,TGTGCCAGCAGCTTGGAGGGCGGCGAGCAGTACTTC
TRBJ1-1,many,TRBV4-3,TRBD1,CASSQWTGGPEAFF,TGCGCCAGCAGCCAGTGGACAGGGGGCCCTGAAGCTTTCTTT
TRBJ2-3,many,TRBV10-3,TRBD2,CAIRFGTSGRRTDTQYF,TGTGCCATCAGATTCGGGACTAGCGGGAGGAGAACAGATACGCAGTATTTT
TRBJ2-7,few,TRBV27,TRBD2,CASSAESGRPFPDEQYF,TGTGCCAGCAGCGCCGAGAGCGGGAGGCCCTTCCCAGACGAGCAGTACTTC
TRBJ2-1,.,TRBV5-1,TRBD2,CASSLPFRGRAPSSENEQFF,TGCGCCAGCAGCTTGCCCTTTCGGGGGAGGGCCCCGTCATCGGAAAATGAGCAGTTCTTC
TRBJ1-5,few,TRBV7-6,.,CASSHGKGQPQHF,TGTGCCAGCAGCCACGGAAAGGGTCAGCCCCAGCATTTT
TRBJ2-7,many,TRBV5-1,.,CASSWIQSYEQYF,TGCGCCAGCAGCTGGATACAGAGCTACGAGCAGTACTTC
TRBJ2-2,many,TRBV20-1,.,CSARAGPNTGELFF,TGCAGTGCTAGAGCTGGGCCTAACACCGGGGAGCTGTTTTTT
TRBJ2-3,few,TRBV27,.,CASALFGNLDTQYF,TGTGCCAGCGCCCTTTTCGGGAACCTAGATACGCAGTATTTT
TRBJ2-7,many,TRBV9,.,CASSTLGGDEQYF,TGTGCCAGCAGCACACTGGGAGGCGACGAGCAGTACTTC
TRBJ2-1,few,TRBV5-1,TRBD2,CASSSMAGGSYNEQFF,TGCGCCAGCAGCAGCATGGCGGGAGGATCCTACAATGAGCAGTTCTTC
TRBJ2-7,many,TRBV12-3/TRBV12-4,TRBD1,CASSRGQVTYYEQYF,TGTGCCAGCAGCCGAGGACAGGTCACATACTACGAGCAGTACTTC
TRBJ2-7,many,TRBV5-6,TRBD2,CASSPGLAGGKSYEQYF,TGTGCCAGCAGCCCGGGACTAGCGGGAGGGAAATCCTACGAGCAGTACTTC
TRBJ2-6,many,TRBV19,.,CASSIVGANVLTF,TGTGCCAGTAGTATCGTGGGGGCAAACGTCCTGACTTTC
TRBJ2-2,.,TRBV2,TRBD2,CASSRGLALHTGELFF,TGTGCCAGCAGCAGGGGACTAGCTCTTCACACCGGGGAGCTGTTTTTT
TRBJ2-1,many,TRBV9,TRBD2,CASSVVGGSHLLDEQFF,TGTGCCAGCAGCGTAGTAGGCGGGAGCCACCTCTTGGATGAGCAGTTCTTC